One sample yielded the 2 T cell receptor beta chains listed below, sequenced in a study of beta chain features in type 1 diabetes. Antigens for these TCRs are unknown. Reverse transcribing all isolated RNA meant expressed TCRB transcripts were sequenced. TCRdb keeps only in-frame clones here, not all; method: immunoSEQ multiplex PCR. Altogether around 40,000 clones are present, approximately 72% being singletons, with the ten largest covering about 2%. The study's findings and limits: The study found moderately but significantly shorter TCRB CDR3s in all four CD4+ subsets of Type 1 diabetes patients.

The source material was Tregs from blood. These receptors were collected from a woman aged 18-35 years with type 1 diabetes.

This clone has just one count. The chain carries TRBV16 and TRBJ2-4; perhaps TRBD2 as D (5 bases). V was pared by 8 bases and J by 6 bases, with 11 bases between. This CDR3 is built from 12 residues. Germline CDR1 is KGHSY and CDR2 is FQNENV. The CDR3 is CASRPAGNIQYF. The DNA of the CDR3 is TGTGCCAGCCGACCGGCGGGAAACATTCAGTACTTC.

The CDR3 DNA sequence: TGTGCCAGCTCCGGACAGGCGGACACTGAAGCTTTCTTT. Residues: CASSGQADTEAFF. The V and J genes are TRBV18 and TRBJ1-1; 7 bases are a match to TRBD1. This CDR3 spans 13 amino acids. The V segment lost 6 bases and the J segment 3 bases; nucleotides outside the gene matches: 4. Looked up from germline, CDR1 is KGHSH and CDR2 is LQKENI. The full variable domain, completed using reference TRBV18 and TRBJ1-1, is NAGVMQNPRHLVRRRGQEARLRCSPMKGHSHVYWYRQLPEEGLKFMVYLQKENIIDESGMPKERFSAEFPKEGPSILRIQQVVRGDSAAYFCASSGQADTEAFFGQGTRLTVV.